The 12 T cell receptor beta chains presented below share a single source sample, sequenced in a study of T cells in Graves' hyperthyroidism and ophthalmopathy. Using RNA transcripts as the source, TCR beta CDR3 regions were amplified. With the HTBI primer set, the TCR CDR3 went through a first round of RT-PCR. One entry per CDR3 protein, called by TCRdb with MiXCR from the multiplex PCR reads. The sample includes 530,000 or so distinct CDR3 sequences, approximately 25% of them seen just once. The source material was blood. These receptors were obtained from a woman aged 25 to 39 with Graves' ophthalmopathy.

CDR3 nucleotide sequence: TGCAGCGTTGCCGGGACAGGGATCTACGAGCAGTACTTC. This codes for CSVAGTGIYEQYF. The V gene is TRBV29-1, the J gene TRBJ2-7; 9 positions match TRBD1. The CDR3 contains 13 residues. Germline CDR1 is SQVTM and CDR2 is ANQGSEA. J was trimmed by 3 bases and V by 4 bases; bases with no gene match: 4.

CDR3 in amino acids: CASSPRTTEAFF. CDR3 nucleotides: TGTGCCAGCAGCCCTCGGACGACTGAAGCTTTCTTT. The chain combines TRBV7-2 with TRBJ1-1; D gene unclear. V lost 5 bases and J 5 bases, leaving 9 bases between the germline ends. The V gene's germline CDR1 is SGHTA and CDR2 FQGNSA. This CDR3 is 12 amino acids long.

The sample holds many counts of this clonotype. The chain employs TRBV12-3 or TRBV12-4 and TRBJ2-6, with D perhaps TRBD1 or TRBD2 (5 bases each). The CDR3 runs to 17 residues. Trimming took 5 bases from V and 4 from J, leaving 18 bases between them. CDR3 loop: CASSRDQAGLGANVLTF. CDR3 nucleotide sequence: TGTGCCAGCAGTCGGGACCAGGCAGGTCTCGGGGCCAACGTCCTGACTTTC.

This clonotype showed up many times. The gene calls are TRBV2 and TRBJ1-1; no clear D gene. V was clipped by 3 bases and J by 1 base, with 6 bases between them. The V gene's germline CDR1 is SNHLY and CDR2 FYNNEI. The CDR3 covers 13 residues. CDR3 DNA: TGTGCCAGCAGTGACCCGGGGAACACTGAAGCTTTCTTT. Encoded protein: CASSDPGNTEAFF.

This clonotype was detected many times. CDR3 bases: TGTGCCACCAGTGATGCGGGGGCAGGAGAGACCCAGTACTTC. This sequence encodes CATSDAGAGETQYF. The J gene is TRBJ2-5, the V gene TRBV24-1, with D perhaps matching TRBD2 (7 bases). Trimming shortened V by 3 bases and J by 4 bases, and 11 bases separated the two germline ends. CDR1 and CDR2 (germline): KGHDR, SFDVKD. CDR3 size: 14 residues.

This chain links TRBV28 with TRBJ1-2; TRBD1 might be the D (5 bases). V was trimmed by 5 bases and J by 4 bases, leaving 14 bases between them. Germline CDR1 MDHEN, CDR2 SYDVKM. This CDR3 comprises 14 residues. CDR3 amino acids: CASSPLGRFYGYTF. The CDR3 DNA reads as TGTGCCAGCAGTCCGCTGGGACGGTTCTATGGCTACACCTTC.

The chain couples TRBV3-1 to TRBJ1-2, with TRBD1 matching 7 bases. Germline V CDR1 and CDR2: LGHDT, YNNKEL (reference sequence). V shed 1 base and J 6 bases; nucleotides not matched to a gene: 8. There are 15 residues in the CDR3. CDR3 sequence reads: CASSQVGGAIHGYTF. The CDR3 DNA is TGTGCCAGCAGCCAAGTAGGGGGCGCGATCCATGGCTACACCTTC.

This clonotype was counted ten times or more. This chain uses TRBV28 with TRBJ1-2; possibly TRBD1 for D (6 bases). The germline V gene encodes CDR1 MDHEN and CDR2 SYDVKM. V lost 6 bases to trimming and J lost 8 bases, with 16 bases between them. This CDR3 is built from 13 residues. This CDR3 is CASRHRENWGYTF. The CDR3 nucleotides read TGTGCCAGCAGACACAGGGAGAACTGGGGCTACACCTTC.

This chain uses TRBV6-5 with TRBJ1-5, with 7 nucleotides matching TRBD1. Germline V CDR1 and CDR2: MNHEY, SVGAGI. The CDR3 extends over 17 amino acids. J lost 7 bases, V lost 2 bases, and 14 bases had no gene match. CDR3 DNA: TGTGCCAGCAGTTACGGGGGGGCAGACAGGGATGGGCAGCCCCAGCATTTT. Its translation: CASSYGGADRDGQPQHF.

The chain recombines TRBV6-1 with TRBJ1-2, with 10 bases that match TRBD1. The V gene's germline CDR1 is MNHNS and CDR2 SASEGT. The junction had 4 bases not matched to a gene; V was cut back by 5 bases and J by 7 bases. This CDR3 contains 13 residues. This chain's CDR3 is CASSHGDRGGYTF. The CDR3 nucleotides read TGTGCCAGCAGTCATGGGGACAGGGGTGGCTACACCTTC.

In this sample, this clonotype turned up many times. V is TRBV5-1 and J is TRBJ2-7; TRBD1 matches 10 bases. The germline CDR1 and CDR2 sequences are SGHRS and YFSETQ. V was pared by 1 base and J by 6 bases, with 7 bases of the junction left unmatched. The CDR3 is made up of 15 amino acids. The CDR3 sequence: CASSLLGQGSGEQYF. The CDR3 bases are TGCGCCAGCAGCTTGCTGGGACAGGGGTCGGGCGAGCAGTACTTC.

The CDR3 DNA reads as TGTGCCAGCAGTTACTCCTTGGAGAACACTGAAGCTTTCTTT. Translated: CASSYSLENTEAFF. This chain joins TRBV6-5 and TRBJ1-1; D is unresolved. Germline V gene sequence: CDR1 MNHEY, CDR2 SVGAGI. Trimming removed 0 bases from V and 1 base from J, with 6 bases in between. The CDR3 is 14 amino acids.